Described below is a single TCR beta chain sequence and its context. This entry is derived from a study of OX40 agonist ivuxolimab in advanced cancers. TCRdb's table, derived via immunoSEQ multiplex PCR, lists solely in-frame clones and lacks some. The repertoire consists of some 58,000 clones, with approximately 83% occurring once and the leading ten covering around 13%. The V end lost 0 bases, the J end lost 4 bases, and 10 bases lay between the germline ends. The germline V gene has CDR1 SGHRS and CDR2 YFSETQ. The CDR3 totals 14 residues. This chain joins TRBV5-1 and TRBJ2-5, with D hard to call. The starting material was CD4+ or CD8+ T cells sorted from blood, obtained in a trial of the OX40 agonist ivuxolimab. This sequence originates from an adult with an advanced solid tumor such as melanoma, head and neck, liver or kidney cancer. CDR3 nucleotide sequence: TGCGCCAGCAGCTTGGGTCGGGCAAGAGAGACCCAGTACTTC. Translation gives CASSLGRARETQYF.